Each of the 30 T cell receptor beta chains below was sequenced from the same sample in a study of OX40 agonist ivuxolimab in advanced cancers. Sequencing used immunoSEQ multiplex PCR; TCRdb keeps in-frame clones, though not all of them. The sample has 20,000 to 30,000 clones, around 75% seen once; the top ten hold 15% to 20%. Material: CD4+ or CD8+ T cells sorted from blood, obtained in a trial of the OX40 agonist ivuxolimab. The source of these receptors is an adult with an advanced solid tumor such as melanoma, head and neck, liver or kidney cancer.

This clone has more than one count but fewer than ten. V is TRBV27 and J is TRBJ2-1, with no clear D. V was shortened by 11 bases and J by 0 bases, with 17 bases between the two germline ends. In germline, CDR1 is MNHEY, CDR2 SMNVEV (reference sequence). This CDR3 region has 15 residues. CDR3 nucleotides: TGTGCCGCCGGTTCATTACCCATCTCCTACAATGAGCAGTTCTTC. Its translation is CAAGSLPISYNEQFF.

The V call is TRBV30, the J call TRBJ2-1; D is possibly TRBD2 (6 bases). Germline CDR1 GTSNPN, CDR2 SVGIG (reference sequence). Trimming took off 1 base at V and 9 bases at J, with 13 bases between the two ends. The CDR3 runs 13 residues. Written as DNA, the CDR3 is TGTGCCTGGAGTGGGGCTAGCGCTAGTGAGCAGTTCTTC. Amino acid sequence: CAWSGASASEQFF. Full variable domain (missing parts from reference TRBV30 and TRBJ2-1): SQTIHQWPATLVQPVGSPLSLECTVEGTSNPNLYWYRQAAGRGLQLLFYSVGIGQISSEVPQNLSASRPQDRQFILSSKKLLLSDSGFYLCAWSGASASEQFFGPGTRLTVL.

The V and J genes are TRBV27 and TRBJ2-5, with TRBD1 identical over 11 bases. CDR3 length: 18 amino acids. CDR1 and CDR2 from the germline V gene are MNHEY and SMNVEV (reference sequence). V shed 5 bases and J 5 bases; nucleotides not matched to a gene: 16. The CDR3 protein is CASSPGSWTGGSRETQYF. In nucleotides, the CDR3 is TGTGCCAGCAGTCCTGGCTCGTGGACAGGGGGCTCTCGGGAGACCCAGTACTTC.

The chain has TRBV19 and TRBJ2-2; no firm D call. Germline-derived CDR1 and CDR2 are LNHDA and SQIVND (reference sequence). This CDR3 has 10 amino acids. V lost 8 bases and J lost 7, with 5 bases in between. Here the CDR3 reads CASSGGELFF. CDR3 coding DNA: TGTGCCAGTTCTGGCGGGGAGCTGTTTTTT.

Comment on this clone: The junction differs from germline at one of its ends, possibly a read error. V gene TRBV7-9 combines with J gene TRBJ2-7; a weak D match, TRBD1 (5 bases). Looked up from germline, CDR1 is SEHNR and CDR2 is FQNEAQ (reference sequence). The length of the CDR3 is 16 residues. CDR3 in amino acids: CASSQDPQGNSYEQYF. As DNA, the CDR3 is TGCGCCAGCAGCCAAGATCCCCAGGGCAACTCCTACGAGCAGTACTTC.

CDR3 sequence reads: CASSELVEQYF. The CDR3, as DNA: TGTGCCAGCAGTGAACTGGTAGAGCAGTACTTC. This sequence joins TRBV6-5 and TRBJ2-7; the D is unclear. With 5 bases removed from V and 7 bases from J, the gap between germline ends came to 9 bases. The CDR3 runs 11 residues. Germline V gene lookup returns CDR1 MNHEY and CDR2 SVGAGI.

The chain combines TRBV9 with TRBJ2-7; 7 bases map to TRBD2. The CDR3 has 15 residues. Germline V lookup: CDR1 SGDLS, CDR2 YYNGEE. J was trimmed by 2 bases and V by 0 bases; bases with no gene match: 5. DNA of the CDR3: TGTGCCAGCAGCGTAGGCCGGGGGGTAACCTACGAGCAGTACTTC. Translating gives CASSVGRGVTYEQYF.

V gene TRBV4-3 combines with J gene TRBJ1-2; D may be TRBD1 (6 bases). The CDR3 extends over 14 amino acids. The germline V gene has CDR1 LGHNA and CDR2 YSLEER. V was clipped by 5 bases and J by 4 bases, with 14 bases between them. The CDR3, as DNA: TGCGCCAGCAGCAGGACAGTTTATGGCTATGGCTACACCTTC. It translates to CASSRTVYGYGYTF.

This clone showed up just once. This rearrangement joins TRBV7-2 to TRBJ2-7; D is unresolved. This CDR3 comprises 13 residues. Trimming shortened V by 3 bases and J by 0 bases, and 6 bases separated the two germline ends. Germline V gene sequence: CDR1 SGHTA, CDR2 FQGNSA. CDR3 protein: CASSFPSSYEQYF. For the CDR3, the DNA is TGTGCCAGCAGCTTCCCGAGCTCCTACGAGCAGTACTTC.

This rearrangement joins TRBV11-2 to TRBJ2-5; 10 bases line up with TRBD2. From germline, CDR1 is SGHAT and CDR2 FQNNGV. The CDR3 runs 17 residues. The junction had 7 bases not matched to a gene; V was cut back by 0 bases and J by 3 bases. CDR3 DNA sequence: TGTGCCAGCAGCTTAGATTTTAGGAGCGGGGGGGAAGAGACCCAGTACTTC. This codes for CASSLDFRSGGEETQYF.

The chain couples TRBV29-1 to TRBJ2-7; D possibly corresponds to TRBD1 (5 bases). This CDR3 contains 15 residues. Germline loops: CDR1 SQVTM, CDR2 ANQGSEA. Trimming shortened V by 6 bases and J by 5 bases, and 23 bases separated the two germline ends. CDR3 region: CSVPLREGARDEQYF. The CDR3 DNA is TGCAGCGTGCCCTTGCGCGAAGGGGCTAGGGACGAGCAGTACTTC.

The V gene is TRBV2, the J gene TRBJ2-4, with D possibly matching TRBD2 (5 bases). The CDR3 loop spans 16 amino acids. Deletions cut 3 bases from V and 3 bases from J, with 15 bases between. Germline values: CDR1 SNHLY, CDR2 FYNNEI. The chain's CDR3 is CASSERARASKNIQYF. The DNA of the CDR3 is TGTGCCAGCAGTGAGAGGGCCCGGGCGAGCAAAAACATTCAGTACTTC. The full variable domain, with the rest looked up from reference TRBV2 and TRBJ2-4, is EPEVTQTPSHQVTQMGQEVILRCVPISNHLYFYWYRQILGQKVEFLVSFYNNEISEKSEIFDDQFSVERPDGSNFTLKIRSTKLEDSAMYFCASSERARASKNIQYFGAGTRLSVL.

The V call is TRBV7-2, the J call TRBJ1-5, with 9 bases fitting TRBD1. The germline gives CDR1 SGHTA, CDR2 FQGNSA. The V gene end was trimmed by 3 bases and the J gene end by 7 bases; junction bases not matched to a gene: 7. This CDR3 has 15 amino acids. CDR3: CASSLTTGGRQPQHF. In nucleotides, the CDR3 is TGTGCCAGCAGCTTGACGACAGGGGGACGCCAGCCCCAGCATTTT.

The V call is TRBV11-2, the J call TRBJ2-3; no clear D gene. Germline CDR1 SGHAT, CDR2 FQNNGV. V shed 5 bases and J shed 6 bases, with 12 bases lying between them. This CDR3 region has 13 residues. Written as DNA, the CDR3 is TGTGCCAGCAGCCCAGAGGCTGGCGATACGCAGTATTTT. Translating gives CASSPEAGDTQYF.

This clone has just a few counts. The chain employs TRBV7-2 and TRBJ2-7; 11 bases line up with TRBD1. The CDR3 consists of 15 residues. Looked up from germline, CDR1 is SGHTA and CDR2 is FQGNSA. The ends lost 1 base at V and 4 bases at J; junction bases unmatched: 3. In DNA, the CDR3 is TGTGCCAGCAGCTTAGTGGGACAGGGGGGGTACGAGCAGTACTTC. It specifies CASSLVGQGGYEQYF.

V and J are TRBV9 and TRBJ1-4; tentative D call: TRBD1 (5 bases). This CDR3 has 15 residues. Looked up from germline, CDR1 is SGDLS and CDR2 is YYNGEE. Deletions cut 0 bases from V and 8 bases from J, with 14 bases between. For the CDR3, the DNA is TGTGCCAGCAGCGTAGGGACATCAGAGGGAGAAAAACTGTTTTTT. It yields the protein CASSVGTSEGEKLFF.

V usage is TRBV9 and J usage is TRBJ2-1; 10 bases fit TRBD1. Looked up from germline, CDR1 is SGDLS and CDR2 is YYNGEE. The CDR3 consists of 18 residues. The trim removed 4 bases at V and 2 bases at J, leaving 12 bases unmatched. The CDR3 nucleotides read TGTGCCAGCAGCCCACGGGGCGATGGGACAGGGGCCTACAATGAGCAGTTCTTC. As protein: CASSPRGDGTGAYNEQFF.

This chain connects TRBV11-2 to TRBJ2-7, with D maybe TRBD1 (5 bases). With 1 base removed from V and 3 bases from J, the gap between germline ends came to 13 bases. Per the germline V gene, CDR1 is SGHAT and CDR2 is FQNNGV. The CDR3 totals 15 residues. CDR3 bases: TGTGCCAGCAGCTTAGGGCCAGGGTGGCGCTACGAGCAGTACTTC. Its translation is CASSLGPGWRYEQYF.

This chain's CDR3 is CASSIGTSGAVEQFF. The CDR3 DNA follows: TGTGCCAGTAGTATAGGGACTAGCGGGGCGGTTGAGCAGTTCTTC. This chain joins TRBV19 and TRBJ2-1; 12 bases line up with TRBD2. Per the germline V gene, CDR1 is LNHDA and CDR2 is SQIVND (reference sequence). The ends lost 1 base at V and 9 bases at J; junction bases unmatched: 4. The CDR3 has 15 residues.

This clone is classed as large (0.1 to 1%). The DNA of the CDR3 is TGTGCCAGCAGCCCCGGGACAGGGGGCCTTCTAAGCAATCAGCCCCAGCATTTT. It is translated as CASSPGTGGLLSNQPQHF. V is TRBV7-2 and J is TRBJ1-5; 12 bases are shared with TRBD1. Germline loops: CDR1 SGHTA, CDR2 FQGNSA. The CDR3 covers 18 residues. V lost 5 bases and J lost 1; bases outside the gene matches: 9.

The table lists this clone with a few counts. In DNA form, the CDR3 reads TGTGCCAGCAGCCAAGTGTCCACAGGGTTTGGCTACACCTTC. It translates to CASSQVSTGFGYTF. The V call is TRBV14, the J call TRBJ1-2; weak D call: TRBD1 (6 bases). Trimming cost V 1 base and J 7 bases, with 13 bases left between them. This CDR3 is built from 14 residues. Germline V CDR1 and CDR2: SGHDN, FVKESK.

This rearrangement joins TRBV4-3 to TRBJ2-1; 10 nucleotides line up with TRBD1. From germline, CDR1 is LGHNA and CDR2 YSLEER. This CDR3 is built from 16 residues. J was trimmed by 8 bases and V by 5 bases; bases with no gene match: 12. CDR3 nucleotides: TGCGCCAGCAGCGACAGGGGGCGCGGGCGTTTCGATGAGCAGTTCTTC. Translating it yields CASSDRGRGRFDEQFF.

The chain employs TRBV7-9 and TRBJ2-7, with 10 bases fitting TRBD2. CDR1 SEHNR and CDR2 FQNEAQ come from the germline V gene (reference sequence). The CDR3 sequence is 14 residues long. V shed 5 bases, J shed 6 bases, and the junction held 7 bases outside the gene matches. The DNA of the CDR3 is TGTGCCAGCAGCCTTCTAGCGGGGGCAGGCGAGCAGTACTTC. Encoded protein: CASSLLAGAGEQYF.

The chain carries TRBV27 and TRBJ2-1; 7 bases map to TRBD1. This CDR3 region has 17 residues. Germline trimming cut 0 bases from V and 1 base from J; bases unmatched to any gene: 6. Germline assignment: CDR1 MNHEY and CDR2 SMNVEV (reference sequence). The CDR3 region has the DNA TGTGCCAGCAGTTTATCGGGGACAGCCACATCCTACAATGAGCAGTTCTTC. Amino acids: CASSLSGTATSYNEQFF.

The chain couples TRBV7-2 to TRBJ1-1; D not resolved. Germline V lookup: CDR1 SGHTA, CDR2 FQGNSA. The length of the CDR3 is 13 residues. V was pared by 5 bases and J by 0 bases, with 7 bases between. The CDR3 DNA is TGTGCCAGCAGCGTCCGTATGAACACTGAAGCTTTCTTT. It codes for CASSVRMNTEAFF.

The chain has TRBV27 and TRBJ2-7; no reliable D call. This CDR3 region has 11 residues. Between the trimmed V and J ends, which lost 4 bases and 4 bases, there was a span of 5 bases. The germline CDR1 and CDR2 sequences are MNHEY and SMNVEV (reference sequence). This CDR3 is CASSYGYEQYF. The DNA for the CDR3 is TGTGCCAGCAGTTACGGGTACGAGCAGTACTTC.

The rearrangement links TRBV6-5 to TRBJ2-3; 7 positions agree with TRBD2. The junction had 6 bases not matched to a gene; V was cut back by 8 bases and J by 4 bases. CDR3 length equals 13 residues. The V gene's germline CDR1 is MNHEY and CDR2 SVGAGI. Here the CDR3 DNA reads TGTGCCAGCTCACCGGGGAGGGCAGATACGCAGTATTTT. Residues: CASSPGRADTQYF.

In this sample, this clone is medium-sized. CDR3 coding DNA: TGTGCCAGCAGTAGAATGGACCCACGTAAAGAGACCCAGTACTTC. As protein: CASSRMDPRKETQYF. The chain employs TRBV6-1 and TRBJ2-5, with D unclear. This CDR3 is 15 amino acids long. Trimming stripped 5 bases from V and 3 bases from J, with 16 bases between. Germline V gene sequence: CDR1 MNHNS, CDR2 SASEGT.

The chain recombines TRBV29-1 with TRBJ2-3; no definite D call. Germline CDR1 reads SQVTM; CDR2 reads ANQGSEA. The V end lost 4 bases, the J end lost 6 bases, and 11 bases lay between the germline ends. The CDR3 runs to 12 residues. CDR3 loop: CSVAETLDTQYF. The DNA for the CDR3 is TGCAGCGTTGCGGAAACTCTGGATACGCAGTATTTT.

The CDR3 DNA reads TGTGCCAGCAGCCCATCAGGGACCCCCATCAATGAGCAGTTCTTC. Its translation is CASSPSGTPINEQFF. V and J are TRBV9 and TRBJ2-1; D is tentatively TRBD1 or TRBD2 (5 bases each). The CDR3 sequence is 15 residues long. Germline V gene data show CDR1 as SGDLS and CDR2 as YYNGEE. Trimming took off 4 bases at V and 6 bases at J, with 17 bases between the two ends.